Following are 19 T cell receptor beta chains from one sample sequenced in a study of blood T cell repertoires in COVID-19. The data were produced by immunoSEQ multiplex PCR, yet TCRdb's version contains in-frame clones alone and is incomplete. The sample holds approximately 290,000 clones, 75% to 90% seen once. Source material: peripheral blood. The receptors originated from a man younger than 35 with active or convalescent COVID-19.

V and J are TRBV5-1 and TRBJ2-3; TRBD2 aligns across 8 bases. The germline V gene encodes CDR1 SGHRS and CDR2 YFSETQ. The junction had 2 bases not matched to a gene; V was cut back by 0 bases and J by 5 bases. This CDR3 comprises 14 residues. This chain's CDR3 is CASSLDGGEDTQYF. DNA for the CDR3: TGCGCCAGCAGCTTGGACGGGGGGGAAGATACGCAGTATTTT.

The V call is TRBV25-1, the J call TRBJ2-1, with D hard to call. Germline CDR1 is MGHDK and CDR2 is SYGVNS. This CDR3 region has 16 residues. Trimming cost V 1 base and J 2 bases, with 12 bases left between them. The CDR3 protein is CASSESLTRTYNEQFF. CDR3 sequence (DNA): TGTGCCAGCAGTGAATCGTTGACACGGACCTACAATGAGCAGTTCTTC.

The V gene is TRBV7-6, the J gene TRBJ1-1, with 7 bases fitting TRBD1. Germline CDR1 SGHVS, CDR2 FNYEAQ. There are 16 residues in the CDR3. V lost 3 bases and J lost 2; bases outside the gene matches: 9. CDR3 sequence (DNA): TGTGCCAGCAGCTTGGTCCCGGGACAGTGCAACACTGAAGCTTTCTTT. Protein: CASSLVPGQCNTEAFF.

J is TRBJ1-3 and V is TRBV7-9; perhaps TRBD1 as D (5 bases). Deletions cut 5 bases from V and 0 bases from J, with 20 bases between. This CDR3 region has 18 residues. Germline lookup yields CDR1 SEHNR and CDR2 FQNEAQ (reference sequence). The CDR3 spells CASSNSAGHTSSGNTIYF. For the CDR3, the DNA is TGTGCCAGCAGCAATTCAGCAGGGCATACCTCCTCTGGAAACACCATATATTTT.

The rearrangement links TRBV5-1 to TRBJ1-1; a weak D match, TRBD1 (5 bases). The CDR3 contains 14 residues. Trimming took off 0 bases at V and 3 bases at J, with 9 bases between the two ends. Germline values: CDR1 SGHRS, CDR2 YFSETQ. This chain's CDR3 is CASSLVGADTEAFF. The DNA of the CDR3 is TGCGCCAGCAGCTTGGTTGGGGCGGACACTGAAGCTTTCTTT.

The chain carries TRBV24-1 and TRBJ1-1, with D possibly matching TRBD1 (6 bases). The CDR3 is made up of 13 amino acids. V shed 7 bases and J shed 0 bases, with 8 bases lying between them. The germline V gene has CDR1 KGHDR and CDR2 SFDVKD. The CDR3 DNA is TGTGCCACCAGCCAGGGGTTGAACACTGAAGCTTTCTTT. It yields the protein CATSQGLNTEAFF.

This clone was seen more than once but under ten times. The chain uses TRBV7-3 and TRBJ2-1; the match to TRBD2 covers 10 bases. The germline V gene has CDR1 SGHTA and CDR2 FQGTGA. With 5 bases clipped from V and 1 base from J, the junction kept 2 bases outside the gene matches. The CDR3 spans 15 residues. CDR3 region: CASSRAGGSYNEQFF. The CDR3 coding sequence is TGTGCCAGCAGCCGAGCGGGAGGGTCCTACAATGAGCAGTTCTTC. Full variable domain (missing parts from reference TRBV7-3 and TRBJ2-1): GAGVSQTPSNKVTEKGKYVELRCDPISGHTALYWYRQSLGQGPEFLIYFQGTGAADDSGLPNDRFFAVRPEGSVSTLKIQRTERGDSAVYLCASSRAGGSYNEQFFGPGTRLTVL.

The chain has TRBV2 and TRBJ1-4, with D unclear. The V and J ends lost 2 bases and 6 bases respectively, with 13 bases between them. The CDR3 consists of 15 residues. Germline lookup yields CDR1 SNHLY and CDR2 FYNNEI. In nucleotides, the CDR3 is TGTGCCAGCAGTGAAATGAGGTTGGGAGATGAAAAACTGTTTTTT. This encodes CASSEMRLGDEKLFF.

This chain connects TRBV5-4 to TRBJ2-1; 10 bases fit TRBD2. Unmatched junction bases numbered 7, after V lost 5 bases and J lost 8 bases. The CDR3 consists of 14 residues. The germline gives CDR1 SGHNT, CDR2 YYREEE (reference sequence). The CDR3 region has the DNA TGTGCCAGCAGACAAACTAGCGGGGCGGATGAGCAGTTCTTC. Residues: CASRQTSGADEQFF.

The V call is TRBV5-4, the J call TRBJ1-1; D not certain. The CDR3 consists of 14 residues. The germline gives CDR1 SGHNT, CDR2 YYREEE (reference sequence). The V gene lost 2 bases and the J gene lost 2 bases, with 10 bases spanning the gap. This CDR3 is CASSLSAGNTEAFF. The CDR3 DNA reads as TGTGCCAGCAGCTTATCCGCGGGAAACACTGAAGCTTTCTTT.

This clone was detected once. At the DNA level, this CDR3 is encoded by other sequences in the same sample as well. The CDR3 loop reads CASSPGEYYGYTF. DNA of the CDR3: TGTGCCAGCAGCCCGGGAGAGTACTATGGCTACACCTTC. This chain joins TRBV27 and TRBJ1-2; unclear D gene. The CDR3 has 13 amino acids. The V and J ends lost 6 bases and 3 bases respectively, with 11 bases between them. The germline V gene has CDR1 MNHEY and CDR2 SMNVEV (reference sequence).

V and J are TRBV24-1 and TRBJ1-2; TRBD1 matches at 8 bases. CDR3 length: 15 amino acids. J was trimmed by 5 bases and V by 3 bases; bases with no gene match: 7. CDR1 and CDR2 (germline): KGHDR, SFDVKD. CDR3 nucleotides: TGTGCCACCAGTGATGCACAGGGGGGCTATTATGGCTACACCTTC. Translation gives CATSDAQGGYYGYTF.

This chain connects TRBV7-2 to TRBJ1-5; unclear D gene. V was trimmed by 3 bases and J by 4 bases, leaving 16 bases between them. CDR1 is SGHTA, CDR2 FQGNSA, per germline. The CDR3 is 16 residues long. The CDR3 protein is CASSFGGSRGNQPQHF. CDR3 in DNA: TGTGCCAGCAGCTTCGGCGGATCCAGAGGGAATCAGCCCCAGCATTTT.

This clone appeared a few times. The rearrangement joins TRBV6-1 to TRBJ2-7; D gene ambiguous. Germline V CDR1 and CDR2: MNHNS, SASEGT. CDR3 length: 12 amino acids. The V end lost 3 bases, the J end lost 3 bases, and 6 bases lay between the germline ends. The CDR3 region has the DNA TGTGCCAGCAGTGAGAACATCTACGAGCAGTACTTC. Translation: CASSENIYEQYF.

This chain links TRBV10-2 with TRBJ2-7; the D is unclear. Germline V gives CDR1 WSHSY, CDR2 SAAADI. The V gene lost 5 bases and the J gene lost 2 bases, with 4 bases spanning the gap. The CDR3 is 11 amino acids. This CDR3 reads CASSPAYEQYF. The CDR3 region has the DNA TGCGCCAGCAGTCCGGCCTACGAGCAGTACTTC.

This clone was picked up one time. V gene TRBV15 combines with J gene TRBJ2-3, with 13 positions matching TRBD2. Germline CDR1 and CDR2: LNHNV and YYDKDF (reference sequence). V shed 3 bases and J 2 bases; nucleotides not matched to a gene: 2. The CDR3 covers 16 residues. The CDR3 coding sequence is TGTGCCACCAGCAGGACTAGCGGGGGGTTCACAGATACGCAGTATTTT. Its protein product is CATSRTSGGFTDTQYF.

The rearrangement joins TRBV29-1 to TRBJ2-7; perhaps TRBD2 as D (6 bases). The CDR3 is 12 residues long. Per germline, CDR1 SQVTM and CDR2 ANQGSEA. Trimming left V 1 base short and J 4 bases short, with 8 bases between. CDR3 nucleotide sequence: TGCAGCGTTGAAGTGGAGGGGTACGAGCAGTACTTC. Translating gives CSVEVEGYEQYF.

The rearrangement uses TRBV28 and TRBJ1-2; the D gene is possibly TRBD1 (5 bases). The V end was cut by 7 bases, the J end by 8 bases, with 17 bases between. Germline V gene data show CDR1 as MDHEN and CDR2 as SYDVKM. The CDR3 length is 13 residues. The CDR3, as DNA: TGTGCCAGCATGTCAGGGTCTAAGGGCGGCTACACCTTC. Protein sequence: CASMSGSKGGYTF.

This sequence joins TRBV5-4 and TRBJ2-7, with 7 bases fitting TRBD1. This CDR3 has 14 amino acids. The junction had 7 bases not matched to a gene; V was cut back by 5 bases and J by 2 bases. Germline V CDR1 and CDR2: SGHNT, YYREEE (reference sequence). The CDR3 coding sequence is TGTGCCAGCAGACAGTCCGGGACAGCCTACGAGCAGTACTTC. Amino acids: CASRQSGTAYEQYF. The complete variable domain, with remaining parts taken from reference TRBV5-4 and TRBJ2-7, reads ETGVTQSPTHLIKTRGQQVTLRCSSQSGHNTVSWYQQALGQGPQFIFQYYREEENGRGNFPPRFSGLQFPNYSSELNVNALELDDSALYLCASRQSGTAYEQYFGPGTRLTVT.